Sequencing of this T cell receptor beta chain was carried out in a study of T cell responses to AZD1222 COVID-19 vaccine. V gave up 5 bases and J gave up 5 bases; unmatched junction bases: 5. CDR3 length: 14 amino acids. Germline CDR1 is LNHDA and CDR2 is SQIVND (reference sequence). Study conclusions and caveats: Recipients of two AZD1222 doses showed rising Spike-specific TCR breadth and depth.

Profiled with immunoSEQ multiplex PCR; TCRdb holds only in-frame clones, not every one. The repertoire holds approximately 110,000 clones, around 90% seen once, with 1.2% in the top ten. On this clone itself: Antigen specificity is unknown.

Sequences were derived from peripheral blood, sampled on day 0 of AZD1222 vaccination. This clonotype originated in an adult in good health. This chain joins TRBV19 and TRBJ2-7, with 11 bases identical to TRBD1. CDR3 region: CASSHRTGGHEQYF. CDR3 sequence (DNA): TGTGCCAGTAGTCATCGGACAGGGGGCCACGAGCAGTACTTC.